This T cell receptor (beta chain) was recorded in a study of T cell responses to AZD1222 COVID-19 vaccine. J gave up 5 bases and V 7 bases, and 9 bases lay outside the gene matches. CDR1 SGHTA and CDR2 FQGTGA come from the germline V gene. This CDR3 has 15 residues. The table came from immunoSEQ multiplex PCR; TCRdb's copy has only in-frame clones and leaves some out. The sample carries 95,000 to 150,000 clones, roughly 88% recorded once. Comments on this clone: What it binds is unknown.

General study points: Most donors were white British and more were female, and clonal diversity was possibly underestimated.

The chain recombines TRBV7-3 with TRBJ2-1; TRBD1 aligns across 9 bases. This receptor was identified in an adult in good health. The sequencing here drew on peripheral blood, taken on day 0 of AZD1222 vaccination. Here the CDR3 DNA reads TGTGCCAGCACCCCACTGGGACAGGGTAACAATGAGCAGTTCTTC. Translation: CASTPLGQGNNEQFF.